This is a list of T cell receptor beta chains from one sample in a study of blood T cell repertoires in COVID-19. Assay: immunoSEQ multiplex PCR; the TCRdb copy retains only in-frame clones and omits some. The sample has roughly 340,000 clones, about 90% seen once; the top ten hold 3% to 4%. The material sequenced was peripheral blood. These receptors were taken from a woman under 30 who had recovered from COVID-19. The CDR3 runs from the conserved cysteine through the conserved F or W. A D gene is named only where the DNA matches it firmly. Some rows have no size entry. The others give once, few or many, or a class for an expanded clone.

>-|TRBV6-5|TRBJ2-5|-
TGTGCCAGCAGTTACGTGCGGGCCCCTACGCAGTACTTC
CASSYVRAPTQYF
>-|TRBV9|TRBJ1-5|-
TGTGCCAGCAGCCAAACTTATAGCAATCAGCCCCAGCATTTT
CASSQTYSNQPQHF
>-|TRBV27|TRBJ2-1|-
TGTGCCAGCAGTTTAAACGGGGTTCGCAATGAGCAGTTCTTC
CASSLNGVRNEQFF
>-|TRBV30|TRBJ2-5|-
TGTGCCTGGAGTGTACCGGGACACTCAGAGACCCAGTACTTC
CAWSVPGHSETQYF
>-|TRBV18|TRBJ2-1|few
TGTGCCAGCTCACCATCGGAGTCTTACAATGAGCAGTTCTTC
CASSPSESYNEQFF
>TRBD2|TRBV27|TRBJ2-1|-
TGTGCCAGCTTAAGGGCTAGCGGGAGGCAGAATGAGCAGTTCTTC
CASLRASGRQNEQFF
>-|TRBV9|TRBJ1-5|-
TGTGCCAGCAGCGTAGGGAAGGGACCTTCGGGGGCCCAGCATTTT
CASSVGKGPSGAQHF
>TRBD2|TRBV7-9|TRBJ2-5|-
TGTGCCAGCAGCCTCATGACTAGCGAAGAGACCCAGTACTTC
CASSLMTSEETQYF
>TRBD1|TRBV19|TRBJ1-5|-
TGTGCCAGTAGGATACAGGGGGCAGAGCAGCCCCAGCATTTT
CASRIQGAEQPQHF
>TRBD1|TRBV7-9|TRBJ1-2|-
TGTGCCAGCAGCTTAGCTCCCGCAGGGGGCGATGGCTACACCTTC
CASSLAPAGGDGYTF
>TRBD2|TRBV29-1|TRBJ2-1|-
TGCAGCGTTGAACTGGGGGCTAGCGGGAGAGCTAGTAATGAGCAGTTCTTC
CSVELGASGRASNEQFF
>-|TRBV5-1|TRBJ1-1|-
TGCGCCAGCAGCCGGGCCGAGGCGGGCGCTGAAGCTTTCTTT
CASSRAEAGAEAFF
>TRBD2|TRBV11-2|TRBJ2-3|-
TGTGCCAGCAGCTTAGATCTGGCGGGAGTGCAAGCAGATACGCAGTATTTT
CASSLDLAGVQADTQYF
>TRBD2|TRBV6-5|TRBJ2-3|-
TGTGCCAGCAGTTACTCGGGCGGGAGGGGAGATACGCAGTATTTT
CASSYSGGRGDTQYF
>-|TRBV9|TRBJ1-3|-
TGTGCCAGCAGCGTGGGGAGCCTCGGAAACACCATATATTTT
CASSVGSLGNTIYF
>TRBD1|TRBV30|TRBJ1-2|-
TGTGCCTGGATCTTAGGGGACAGGGTCGGCTATGGCTACACCTTC
CAWILGDRVGYGYTF
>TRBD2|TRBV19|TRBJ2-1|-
TGTGCCAGTAGCTTGACTAGCGGGAGGCTCAATGAGCAGTTCTTC
CASSLTSGRLNEQFF